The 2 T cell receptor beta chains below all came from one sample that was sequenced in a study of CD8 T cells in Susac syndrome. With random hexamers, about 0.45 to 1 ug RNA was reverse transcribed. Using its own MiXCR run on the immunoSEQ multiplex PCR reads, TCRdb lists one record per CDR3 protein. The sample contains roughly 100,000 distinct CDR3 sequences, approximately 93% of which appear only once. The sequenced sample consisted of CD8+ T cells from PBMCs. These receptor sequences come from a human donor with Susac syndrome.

The CDR3 protein is CASQAVQVRQETQYF. Written as DNA, the CDR3 is TGTGCCAGCCAAGCGGTTCAGGTTCGCCAAGAGACCCAGTACTTC. The chain combines TRBV7-6 with TRBJ2-5; tentative D call: TRBD2 (5 bases). V gave up 8 bases and J gave up 1 base, with 17 bases separating them. The germline V gene has CDR1 SGHVS and CDR2 FNYEAQ. The CDR3 extends over 15 amino acids.

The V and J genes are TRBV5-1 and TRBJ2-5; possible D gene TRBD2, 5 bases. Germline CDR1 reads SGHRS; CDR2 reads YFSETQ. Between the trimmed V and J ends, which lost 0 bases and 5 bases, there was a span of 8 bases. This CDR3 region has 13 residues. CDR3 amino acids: CASSLDREETQYF. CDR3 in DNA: TGCGCCAGCAGCTTGGATAGGGAGGAGACCCAGTACTTC.